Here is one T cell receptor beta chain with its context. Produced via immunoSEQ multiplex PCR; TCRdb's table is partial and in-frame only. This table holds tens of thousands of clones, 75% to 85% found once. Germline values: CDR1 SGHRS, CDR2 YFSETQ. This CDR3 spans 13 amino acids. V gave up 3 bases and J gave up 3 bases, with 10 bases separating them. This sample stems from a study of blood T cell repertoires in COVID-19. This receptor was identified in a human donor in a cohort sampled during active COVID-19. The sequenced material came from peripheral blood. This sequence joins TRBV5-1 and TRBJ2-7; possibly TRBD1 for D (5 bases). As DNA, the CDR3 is TGCGCCAGCAGCTCACACGACAGCTACGAGCAGTACTTC. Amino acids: CASSSHDSYEQYF.